This T cell receptor (beta chain) appears in the sequencing data of a study of T-cell reconstitution after alpha-beta-depleted transplantation in children. The study, taken as a whole, reports: It was reported that alpha-beta T cells came from several hundred expanded graft clones (about two months after transplant).

Using unique molecular identifiers, the investigators prepared the TCRbeta library. TCRdb re-called the PCR reads through MiXCR, storing one row per CDR3 protein. In the table there are almost 500,000 distinct CDR3 sequences, under 12% of which are singletons. This clonotype came up many times. Its antigen is not identified. This CDR3 has 13 amino acids. Germline V CDR1 and CDR2: SGHAT, FQNNGV. V was trimmed by 0 bases and J by 3 bases, leaving 6 bases between them. V and J are TRBV11-2 and TRBJ2-7, with D hard to call. The source material was PBMCs, sampled before TCRalphabeta/CD19-depleted stem cell transplant. This TCR derives from a child aged 2 to 10 with inherited bone marrow failure, due to receive a stem cell transplant. The CDR3: CASSLDQSYEQYF. The DNA for the CDR3 is TGTGCCAGCAGCTTAGATCAAAGCTACGAGCAGTACTTC.